The T cell receptor beta chain described here comes from a study of ipilimumab plus nivolumab after autologous stem cell transplantation. Background on the study: The DLBCL group included primary refractory and relapsed cases.

Points on this clone: Its antigen is unknown.

Ipilimumab, 1 mg/kg, started 14 to 28 days after autologous transplant. Study-level points and caveats: Authors suggest TCR repertoire, Treg phenotype and gut microbiota support further study.

The V gene's germline CDR1 is MDHEN and CDR2 SYDVKM. The ends were cut back, 0 bases at V and 10 bases at J, with 12 bases in the middle. The CDR3 totals 13 residues. Sequenced by immunoSEQ multiplex PCR; TCRdb stores in-frame clones only, minus some. The sample yields 15,000 to 20,000 clones, around 81% seen once. The origin of this receptor is a male donor with diffuse large B-cell lymphoma. The gene calls are TRBV28 and TRBJ2-5; D call uncertain. Sample: PBMCs, taken in a trial of ipilimumab plus nivolumab as post-transplant consolidation. The CDR3 nucleotides read TGTGCCAGCAGTTTATGGGCAAACGGAGACCAGTACTTC. Encoded protein: CASSLWANGDQYF.